These 11 T cell receptor beta chains were sequenced from one sample in a study of blood T cell repertoires in COVID-19. Data came from immunoSEQ multiplex PCR; TCRdb stores just in-frame clones and leaves some out. The sample shows 70,000 to 95,000 clones, roughly 92% of them seen only once. The sequenced sample was peripheral blood. These receptor sequences come from a woman aged 55-75 years with active COVID-19.

This clone appeared a single time. This chain uses TRBV24-1 with TRBJ2-1, with D tentatively TRBD2 (5 bases). Trimming removed 6 bases from V and 8 bases from J, with 7 bases in between. Per the germline V gene, CDR1 is KGHDR and CDR2 is SFDVKD. CDR3 length: 11 amino acids. CDR3 sequence reads: CATSRGYEQFF. For the CDR3, the DNA is TGTGCCACCAGTCGAGGGTATGAGCAGTTCTTC.

V and J are TRBV9 and TRBJ1-6; D gene unclear. V was cut by 1 base and J by 13 bases, with 24 bases left in between. Per germline, CDR1 SGDLS and CDR2 YYNGEE. The CDR3 sequence is 17 residues long. The CDR3 loop reads CASSVSPTVPELSPLHF. The CDR3 nucleotides read TGTGCCAGCAGCGTATCTCCCACCGTGCCCGAACTTAGCCCCCTCCACTTT.

The gene calls are TRBV28 and TRBJ1-2; D unresolved. The CDR3 loop spans 12 amino acids. The ends were cut back, 3 bases at V and 8 bases at J, with 10 bases in the middle. Germline V gene lookup returns CDR1 MDHEN and CDR2 SYDVKM. The CDR3: CASSLIGVGYTF. CDR3 coding DNA: TGTGCCAGCAGTTTGATCGGGGTCGGCTACACCTTC.

With regard to this clone: Other DNA sequences in this sample translate to the same CDR3. The CDR3 DNA reads as TGTGCCAGCAGTAGGGACAGGGGGAACACTGAAGCTTTCTTT. Protein product: CASSRDRGNTEAFF. V is TRBV6-5 and J is TRBJ1-1, with 10 positions matching TRBD1. V shed 5 bases and J 1 base; nucleotides not matched to a gene: 1. Germline CDR1 is MNHEY and CDR2 is SVGAGI. This CDR3 region has 14 residues.

The chain recombines TRBV30 with TRBJ1-5, with D perhaps TRBD1 (5 bases). Trimming pared 8 bases from V and 1 base from J, leaving 21 bases between. CDR3 length: 16 residues. Germline loops: CDR1 GTSNPN, CDR2 SVGIG (reference sequence). The CDR3 sequence is CAATLKGFESNQPQHF. CDR3 nucleotides: TGTGCCGCTACGCTTAAGGGGTTCGAGAGCAATCAGCCCCAGCATTTT.

A word on this clone: The junction shows a germline mismatch at one end, possibly a read error. The rearrangement uses TRBV7-7 and TRBJ2-5; 8 positions agree with TRBD2. The germline gives CDR1 SSHAT, CDR2 FNYEAQ (reference sequence). The length of the CDR3 is 16 residues. CDR3 coding DNA: TGTGCTAGCAGCTTAGGAGGTCTAGCGGGCGGAGAGACCCAGTACTTC. Encoded protein: CASSLGGLAGGETQYF.

V usage is TRBV6-6 and J usage is TRBJ1-2, with 8 bases matching TRBD1. The CDR3 contains 15 residues. V lost 6 bases to trimming and J lost 7 bases; unmatched junction nucleotides: 13. Germline V lookup: CDR1 MNHNY, CDR2 SVGAGI (reference sequence). The CDR3 DNA sequence: TGTGCCAGCAGCCAACGACAGGGGTTGGGGTTTGGCTACACCTTC. Amino acid sequence: CASSQRQGLGFGYTF.

The chain employs TRBV6-6 and TRBJ1-3; D unclear. This CDR3 spans 13 amino acids. Per germline, CDR1 MNHNY and CDR2 SVGAGI (reference sequence). V lost 2 bases to trimming and J lost 6 bases, with 8 bases between them. CDR3 DNA sequence: TGTGCCAGCAGTTACGATACGGTAAACACCATATATTTT. Residues: CASSYDTVNTIYF.

This clone appeared a few times. The CDR3 nucleotides are TGCGCCAGCAGCCATCCGGGACTAGCGGGGGGGCCCCGATTGAATGAGCAGTTCTTC. Translated: CASSHPGLAGGPRLNEQFF. The chain employs TRBV4-1 and TRBJ2-1, with 16 bases aligning to TRBD2. There are 19 residues in the CDR3. Germline-derived CDR1 and CDR2 are MGHRA and YSYEKL. J lost 7 bases, V lost 3 bases, and 12 bases had no gene match.

The genes are TRBV24-1 and TRBJ1-2, with a tentative D call TRBD1 (5 bases). Trimming shortened V by 1 base and J by 4 bases, and 9 bases separated the two germline ends. The CDR3 is 14 residues long. Germline V CDR1 and CDR2: KGHDR, SFDVKD. The CDR3 here is CATSDFDRGYGYTF. CDR3 nucleotide sequence: TGTGCCACCAGTGATTTCGACAGAGGCTATGGCTACACCTTC.

The genes are TRBV18 and TRBJ2-7, with 10 nucleotides matching TRBD1. This CDR3 has 16 residues. Trimming took 1 base from V and 6 from J; bases not matched to a gene: 9. From germline, CDR1 is KGHSH and CDR2 LQKENI. The CDR3 coding sequence is TGTGCCAGCTCACCACAGGACAGGGGGTTGGGGGGCGAGCAGTACTTC. Translating it yields CASSPQDRGLGGEQYF.